The clone carrying this T cell receptor (beta chain) was counted a single time. What it binds is unknown. Assay: immunoSEQ multiplex PCR; the TCRdb copy retains only in-frame clones and omits some. The table lists approximately 5,300 clones, about two fifths of them singletons. This sample is drawn from a study of T cell clones after liver transplantation. Study-level information: Liver transplant recipients had immunosuppression withdrawal attempted within 2 years. Tolerance: complete withdrawal held at least one year, liver enzymes staying within twice normal. TCRbeta sequencing after a pre-transplant mixed lymphocyte reaction identified graft-donor-reactive clones, later tracked in post-transplant blood.

V lost 4 bases to trimming and J lost 13 bases; unmatched junction nucleotides: 22. The CDR3 length is 19 residues. Per germline, CDR1 MNHEY and CDR2 SMNVEV (reference sequence). Alloreactive TCRbeta sequences came from sequencing proliferating CFSE-low cells in the MLR. This TCR was sampled from a human patient who received a liver transplant. Some T cells may be supplied by the graft donor. The chain has TRBV27 and TRBJ2-2, with TRBD2 matching 12 bases. Sequenced material: CD4+ T cells from cultured PBMCs. Here the CDR3 reads CASSYVTRPRLAGVGWLFF. CDR3 DNA sequence: TGTGCCAGCAGTTATGTGACTCGCCCCCGACTAGCGGGAGTGGGTTGGCTGTTTTTT.